Following are 19 T cell receptor beta chains from one sample sequenced in a study of cytomegalovirus exposure and HLA in healthy donors. Using immunoSEQ multiplex PCR, the repertoire was profiled, and TCRdb retains in-frame clones only, with some absent. The sample records about 190,000 clones, about four fifths being singletons. Sequenced material: PBMCs. All receptors come from a man between 18 and 35 years old in good health and CMV-seropositive.

The chain carries TRBV29-1 and TRBJ1-2, with a weak D call TRBD1 (5 bases). Trimming pared 4 bases from V and 6 bases from J, leaving 15 bases between. The CDR3 extends over 13 amino acids. Germline loops: CDR1 SQVTM, CDR2 ANQGSEA. As DNA, the CDR3 is TGCAGCGTTGCGCCTGCAGGGCCGAATGGCTACACCTTC. Translated, it gives CSVAPAGPNGYTF.

A remark on this clone: Other nucleotide sequences from this sample produce the same CDR3. V is TRBV19 and J is TRBJ1-5, with TRBD1 identical over 7 bases. The CDR3 loop spans 14 amino acids. From germline, CDR1 is LNHDA and CDR2 SQIVND (reference sequence). V dropped 5 bases and J dropped 2; count of bases not matched to a gene: 3. In nucleotides, the CDR3 is TGTGCCAGTAGTTCAACAGGGGGCAATCAGCCCCAGCATTTT. Its protein product is CASSSTGGNQPQHF.

This sequence joins TRBV5-4 and TRBJ2-7, with a tentative D call TRBD2 (5 bases). The CDR3 has 13 residues. V was trimmed by 3 bases and J by 3 bases, leaving 10 bases between them. CDR1 is SGHNT, CDR2 YYREEE, per germline (reference sequence). The CDR3 bases are TGTGCCAGCAGCTCCCAACTAGGCTACGAGCAGTACTTC. Amino acid sequence: CASSSQLGYEQYF.

The CDR3 is CASSRLGGDYGYTF. The CDR3 coding sequence is TGTGCCAGCAGCCGTCTGGGAGGAGATTATGGCTACACCTTC. J is TRBJ1-2 and V is TRBV6-5; D unresolved. The CDR3 covers 14 residues. Germline V gives CDR1 MNHEY, CDR2 SVGAGI. The V and J ends lost 6 bases and 5 bases respectively, with 16 bases between them.

V gene TRBV27 combines with J gene TRBJ1-4; D gene uncertain. Germline V CDR1 and CDR2: MNHEY, SMNVEV (reference sequence). This CDR3 spans 13 amino acids. V was clipped by 3 bases and J by 6 bases, with 8 bases between them. CDR3 sequence reads: CASSFRGYEKLFF. DNA for the CDR3: TGTGCCAGCAGTTTCCGCGGGTATGAAAAACTGTTTTTT.

The chain joins TRBV4-3 to TRBJ1-2; D perhaps matches TRBD1 (6 bases). From germline, CDR1 is LGHNA and CDR2 YSLEER. The CDR3 is made up of 18 amino acids. Trimming cost V 1 base and J 0 bases, with 18 bases left between them. CDR3 sequence reads: CASSQARVGGAANYGYTF. CDR3 DNA sequence: TGCGCCAGCAGCCAAGCCCGCGTGGGGGGGGCAGCTAACTATGGCTACACCTTC.

This chain joins TRBV18 and TRBJ2-7; TRBD1 matches at 9 bases. This CDR3 is 15 amino acids long. Germline values: CDR1 KGHSH, CDR2 LQKENI. V trimming: 3 bases; J trimming: 4 bases; junction bases outside the gene matches: 7. The CDR3, as DNA: TGTGCCAGCTCACCCTCCCCCGGGACAGGGTACGAGCAGTACTTC. Translated: CASSPSPGTGYEQYF.

The chain carries TRBV5-1 and TRBJ1-1; 9 bases are shared with TRBD1. Trimming took 6 bases from V and 0 from J; bases not matched to a gene: 3. Germline lookup yields CDR1 SGHRS and CDR2 YFSETQ. This CDR3 comprises 14 residues. As DNA, the CDR3 is TGCGCCAGCACCACAGGGGGCATGAACACTGAAGCTTTCTTT. It codes for CASTTGGMNTEAFF.

This chain connects TRBV6-6 to TRBJ1-3; D perhaps matches TRBD1 (5 bases). Germline lookup yields CDR1 MNHNY and CDR2 SVGAGI (reference sequence). The length of the CDR3 is 14 residues. V was pared by 5 bases and J by 0 bases, with 8 bases between. The DNA of the CDR3 is TGTGCCAGCAGTCGGGGGAGCTCTGGAAACACCATATATTTT. It translates to CASSRGSSGNTIYF.

J is TRBJ2-1 and V is TRBV5-4, with 14 bases matching TRBD2. The CDR3 is 16 amino acids. The germline V gene has CDR1 SGHNT and CDR2 YYREEE (reference sequence). V gave up 4 bases and J gave up 7 bases; unmatched junction bases: 7. The chain's CDR3 is CASSRGGTSGSNEQFF. The CDR3, as DNA: TGTGCCAGCAGCAGGGGTGGGACTAGCGGGAGTAATGAGCAGTTCTTC.

The V call is TRBV19, the J call TRBJ1-2, with 8 bases aligning to TRBD1. The CDR3 extends over 15 amino acids. J gave up 4 bases and V 4 bases, and 8 bases lay outside the gene matches. Looked up from germline, CDR1 is LNHDA and CDR2 is SQIVND (reference sequence). CDR3 sequence (DNA): TGTGCCAGTAGTACTCCGAGGACAGGGAGCTATGGCTACACCTTC. Protein product: CASSTPRTGSYGYTF. Together with reference TRBV19 and TRBJ1-2, the CDR3 gives the full variable domain: DGGITQSPKYLFRKEGQNVTLSCEQNLNHDAMYWYRQDPGQGLRLIYYSQIVNDFQKGDIAEGYSVSREKKESFPLTVTSAQKNPTAFYLCASSTPRTGSYGYTFGSGTRLTVV.

The table lists this clone with a count of one. V usage is TRBV27 and J usage is TRBJ2-5, with TRBD2 matching 7 bases. Germline loops: CDR1 MNHEY, CDR2 SMNVEV (reference sequence). This CDR3 is built from 15 residues. The V gene end was trimmed by 4 bases and the J gene end by 4 bases; junction bases not matched to a gene: 9. The CDR3 region is CASSWGGGRGETQYF. The CDR3 region has the DNA TGTGCCAGCAGTTGGGGGGGTGGGAGGGGAGAGACCCAGTACTTC.

The chain links TRBV28 to TRBJ1-2, with D possibly matching TRBD1 (5 bases). This CDR3 has 15 residues. Trimming shortened V by 2 bases and J by 4 bases, and 14 bases separated the two germline ends. From germline, CDR1 is MDHEN and CDR2 SYDVKM. The CDR3 bases are TGTGCCAGCAGTTTACCCCGGCAGGGCATCTATGGCTACACCTTC. Translated, it gives CASSLPRQGIYGYTF.

This chain joins TRBV28 and TRBJ2-3, with TRBD2 matching over 11 bases. The germline CDR1 and CDR2 sequences are MDHEN and SYDVKM. The CDR3 runs to 15 residues. Losses at the gene ends were 7 bases for V and 4 bases for J; bases not matched to a gene: 7. Written as DNA, the CDR3 is TGTGCCAGCACCAGGGAACTAGCGGGAGCAGATACGCAGTATTTT. It yields the protein CASTRELAGADTQYF. Full variable domain (outside the CDR3, taken from reference TRBV28 and TRBJ2-3): DVKVTQSSRYLVKRTGEKVFLECVQDMDHENMFWYRQDPGLGLRLIYFSYDVKMKEKGDIPEGYSVSREKKERFSLILESASTNQTSMYLCASTRELAGADTQYFGPGTRLTVL.

The chain combines TRBV30 with TRBJ1-2; TRBD1 is a possible D gene (5 bases). The CDR3 has 14 amino acids. Germline CDR1 reads GTSNPN; CDR2 reads SVGIG (reference sequence). V shed 1 base and J shed 0 bases, with 9 bases lying between them. Here the CDR3 reads CAWSETGANYGYTF. The CDR3 DNA follows: TGTGCCTGGAGTGAAACAGGCGCTAACTATGGCTACACCTTC.

This clone occurred once. The chain combines TRBV9 with TRBJ2-3; TRBD2 agrees at 11 bases. This CDR3 contains 15 residues. CDR1 SGDLS and CDR2 YYNGEE come from the germline V gene. Trimming cost V 3 bases and J 7 bases; bases outside gene matches: 7. CDR3 residues: CASSGSGRAANTQYF. The DNA for the CDR3 is TGTGCCAGCAGCGGTAGCGGGAGGGCCGCGAATACGCAGTATTTT.

The J gene is TRBJ1-1, the V gene TRBV4-1, with D possibly matching TRBD1 (6 bases). V was cut by 0 bases and J by 4 bases, with 12 bases left in between. CDR3 length: 15 amino acids. The germline V gene encodes CDR1 MGHRA and CDR2 YSYEKL. The CDR3 DNA sequence: TGCGCCAGCAGCCAAGATCGCCAGGGGAGCACTGAAGCTTTCTTT. Its translation: CASSQDRQGSTEAFF.

The V gene is TRBV4-3, the J gene TRBJ2-3; tentatively, D is TRBD1 (6 bases). CDR1 and CDR2 (germline): LGHNA, YSLEER. CDR3 size: 15 residues. The V end was cut by 8 bases, the J end by 0 bases, with 15 bases between. CDR3 loop: CASGSDSASTDTQYF. The CDR3 bases are TGCGCCAGCGGCTCGGACAGTGCTAGCACAGATACGCAGTATTTT.

The chain carries TRBV21-1 and TRBJ2-1; the table assigns TRBD2, which was not confirmed against the DNA. TRBV21-1 is recorded as a pseudogene. The CDR3 is 19 residues long. DNA of the CDR3: TGTGCCAGCGGGTTGCTTGGGACTAGCGGGACGGACTCCTACAATGAGCAGTTCTTC. Amino acids: CASGLLGTSGTDSYNEQFF.